This TCR beta chain was profiled in a study of beta chain features in type 1 diabetes. Study-wide findings and caveats: Type 1 diabetes patients had TCRB CDR3s that were shorter (moderately but significantly so) in all four CD4+ subsets.

CD45RO/CCR7/CD25/CD127/CD95/CD27 staining was used to isolate CD4+ naive, central memory, regulatory and stem cell-like memory cells by sorting. Germline lookup yields CDR1 SGDLS and CDR2 YYNGEE. The CDR3 has 14 amino acids. V shed 6 bases and J shed 6 bases, with 15 bases lying between them. Concerning this clone: What it binds is unknown.

Every isolated RNA sample was fully reverse transcribed, so sequencing captured expressed TCRB transcripts. The table came from immunoSEQ multiplex PCR; TCRdb's copy has only in-frame clones and leaves some out. This table holds about 160,000 clones, roughly 8% found once. The rearrangement links TRBV9 to TRBJ2-2, with a possible D match to TRBD2 (5 bases). Sample: central memory CD4+ T cells from blood. The TCR originated in a man younger than 30 with type 1 diabetes. The CDR3 DNA is TGTGCCAGCAACAACTTGGGCGGGTCCGGGGAGCTGTTTTTT. Its protein product is CASNNLGGSGELFF.